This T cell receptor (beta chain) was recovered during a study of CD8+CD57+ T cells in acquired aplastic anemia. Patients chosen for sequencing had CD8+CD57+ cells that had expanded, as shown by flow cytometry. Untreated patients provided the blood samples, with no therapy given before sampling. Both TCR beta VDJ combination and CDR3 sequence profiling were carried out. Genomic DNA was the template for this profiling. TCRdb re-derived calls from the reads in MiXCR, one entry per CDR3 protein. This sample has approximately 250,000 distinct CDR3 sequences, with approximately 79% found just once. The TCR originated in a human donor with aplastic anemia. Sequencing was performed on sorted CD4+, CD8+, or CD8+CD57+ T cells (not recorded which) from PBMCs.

Written as DNA, the CDR3 is TGTGCCAGCAGCTTGGGGACTAGCGGAATAGATACGCAGTATTTT. This gives the protein CASSLGTSGIDTQYF. The chain joins TRBV5-6 to TRBJ2-3; TRBD2 matches 10 bases. J lost 5 bases, V lost 0 bases, and 3 bases had no gene match. This CDR3 contains 15 residues. The germline CDR1 and CDR2 sequences are SGHDT and YYEEEE.